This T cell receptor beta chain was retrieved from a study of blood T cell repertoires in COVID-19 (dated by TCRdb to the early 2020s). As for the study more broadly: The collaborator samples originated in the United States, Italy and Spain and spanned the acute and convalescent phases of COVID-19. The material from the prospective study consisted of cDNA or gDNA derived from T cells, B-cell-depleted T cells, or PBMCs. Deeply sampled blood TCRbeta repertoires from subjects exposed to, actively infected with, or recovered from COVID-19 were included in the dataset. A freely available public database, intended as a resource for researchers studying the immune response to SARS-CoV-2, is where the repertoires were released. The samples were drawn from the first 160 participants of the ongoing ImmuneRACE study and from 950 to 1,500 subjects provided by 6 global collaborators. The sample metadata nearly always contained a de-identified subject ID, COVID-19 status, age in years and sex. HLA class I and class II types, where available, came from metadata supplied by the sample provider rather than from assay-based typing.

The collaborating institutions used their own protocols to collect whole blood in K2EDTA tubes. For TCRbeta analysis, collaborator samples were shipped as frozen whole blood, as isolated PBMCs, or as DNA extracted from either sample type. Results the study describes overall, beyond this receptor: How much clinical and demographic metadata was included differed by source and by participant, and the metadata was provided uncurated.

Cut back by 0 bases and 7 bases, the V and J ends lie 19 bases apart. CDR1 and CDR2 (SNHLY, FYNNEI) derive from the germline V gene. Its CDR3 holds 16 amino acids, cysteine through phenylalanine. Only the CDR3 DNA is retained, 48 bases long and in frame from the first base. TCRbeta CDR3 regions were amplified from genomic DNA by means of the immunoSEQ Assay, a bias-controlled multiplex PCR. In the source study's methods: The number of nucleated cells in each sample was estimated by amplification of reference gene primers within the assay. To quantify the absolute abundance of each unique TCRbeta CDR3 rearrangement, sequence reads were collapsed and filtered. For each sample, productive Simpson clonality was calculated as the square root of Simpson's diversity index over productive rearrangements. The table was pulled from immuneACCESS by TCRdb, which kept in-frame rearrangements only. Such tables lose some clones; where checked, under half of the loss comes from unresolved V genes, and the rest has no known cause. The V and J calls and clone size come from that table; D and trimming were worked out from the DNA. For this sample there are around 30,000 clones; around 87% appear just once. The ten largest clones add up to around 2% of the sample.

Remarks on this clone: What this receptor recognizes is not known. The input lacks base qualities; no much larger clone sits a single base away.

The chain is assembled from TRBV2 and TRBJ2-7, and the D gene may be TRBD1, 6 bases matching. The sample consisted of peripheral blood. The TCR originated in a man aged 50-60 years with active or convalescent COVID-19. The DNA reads TGTGCCAGCAGTGAAGCGGGTAGAGGGGGATCGGGAGAGCAGTACTTC. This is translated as CASSEAGRGGSGEQYF.